This T cell receptor (beta chain) was identified during a study of blood T cells in healthy people across ages. Notes on the study in general: Naive CD4+ cells and diversity were both higher in long-lived donors than in aged donors. Naive and antigen-experienced cells were not separated, limiting conclusive comparison.

On this clonotype itself: The antigen remains unidentified.

The germline gives CDR1 SGHTA, CDR2 FQGNSA. CDR3 length: 15 amino acids. Trimming at V came to 1 base and at J to 5 bases, leaving 6 bases not matched to a gene. Then a second PCR, running about 6 to 11 cycles, was carried out with a sample-barcoded 5' primer and a J-beta primer mix. TCRdb redid the calling of the 5' RACE reads with MiXCR, one entry per CDR3 protein. The sample has under 2,000,000 distinct CDR3 sequences, around half seen once. Per-sample yields of isolated PBMCs were at least 7 million. The TCR was taken from a middle-aged woman in good health. Input material: blood. The chain carries TRBV7-2 and TRBJ2-5; 8 positions match TRBD2. CDR3 in amino acids: CASSLVYGGAETQYF. The CDR3 coding sequence is TGTGCCAGCAGCTTAGTATACGGGGGGGCGGAGACCCAGTACTTC.